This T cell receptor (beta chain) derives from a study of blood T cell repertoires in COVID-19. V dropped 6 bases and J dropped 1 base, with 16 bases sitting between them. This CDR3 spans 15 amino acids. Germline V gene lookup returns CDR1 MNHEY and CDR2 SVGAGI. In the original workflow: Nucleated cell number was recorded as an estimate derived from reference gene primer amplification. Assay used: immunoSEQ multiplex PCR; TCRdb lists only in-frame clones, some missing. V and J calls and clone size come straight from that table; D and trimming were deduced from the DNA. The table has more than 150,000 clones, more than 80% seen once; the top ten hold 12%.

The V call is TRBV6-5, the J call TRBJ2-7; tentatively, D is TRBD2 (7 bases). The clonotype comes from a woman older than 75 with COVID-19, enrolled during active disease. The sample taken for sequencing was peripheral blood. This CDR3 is CASREGGGSSYEQYF. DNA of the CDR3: TGTGCCAGCAGAGAGGGGGGGGGTAGTTCCTACGAGCAGTACTTC.